This T cell receptor beta chain is from a study of T cell clonotyping in hematopoietic cell transplantation. Background on the study: Recipients' pretransplant samples followed cytoreduction.

Using immunoSEQ multiplex PCR, the repertoire was profiled, and TCRdb retains in-frame clones only, with some absent. Of about 45,000 clones in the sample, approximately 80% were seen once. The CDR3 totals 19 residues. The J segment lost 0 bases and the V segment lost 1 base, leaving 8 bases of the junction unmatched. Germline CDR1 MNHNS, CDR2 SASEGT. The time point here: recipient sample about 28 days before transplant, after cytoreduction. Recipient blood drawn about 28 days pretransplant and days 30, 100, 180 after. The sample here was peripheral blood mononuclear cells, taken before stem cell transplant. The source of this sequence is a man between 60 and 75 years old with myelodysplastic syndrome. Some clones in this sample may be carry-over from other donors' samples. The chain couples TRBV6-1 to TRBJ2-4; 11 bases align to TRBD1. CDR3 loop: CASSEVRTGGKVAKNIQYF. CDR3 nucleotides: TGTGCCAGCAGTGAAGTGAGGACAGGGGGCAAGGTAGCCAAAAACATTCAGTACTTC.